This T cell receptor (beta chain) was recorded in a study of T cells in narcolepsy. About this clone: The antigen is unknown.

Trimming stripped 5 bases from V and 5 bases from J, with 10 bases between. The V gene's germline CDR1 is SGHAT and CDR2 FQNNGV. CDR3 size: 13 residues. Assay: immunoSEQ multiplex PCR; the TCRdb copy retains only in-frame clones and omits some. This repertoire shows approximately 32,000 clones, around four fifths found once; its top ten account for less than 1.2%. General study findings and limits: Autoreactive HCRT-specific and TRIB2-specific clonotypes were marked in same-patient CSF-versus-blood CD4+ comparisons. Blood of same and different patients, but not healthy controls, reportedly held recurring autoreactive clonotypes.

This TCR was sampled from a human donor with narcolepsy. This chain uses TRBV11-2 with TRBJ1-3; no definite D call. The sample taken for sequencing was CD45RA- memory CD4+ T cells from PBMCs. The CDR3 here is CASSPTQRNTIYF. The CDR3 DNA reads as TGTGCCAGCAGCCCCACCCAGAGAAACACCATATATTTT. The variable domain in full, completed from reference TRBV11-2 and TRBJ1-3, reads EAGVAQSPRYKIIEKRQSVAFWCNPISGHATLYWYQQILGQGPKLLIQFQNNGVVDDSQLPKDRFSAERLKGVDSTLKIQPAKLEDSAVYLCASSPTQRNTIYFGEGSWLTVV.